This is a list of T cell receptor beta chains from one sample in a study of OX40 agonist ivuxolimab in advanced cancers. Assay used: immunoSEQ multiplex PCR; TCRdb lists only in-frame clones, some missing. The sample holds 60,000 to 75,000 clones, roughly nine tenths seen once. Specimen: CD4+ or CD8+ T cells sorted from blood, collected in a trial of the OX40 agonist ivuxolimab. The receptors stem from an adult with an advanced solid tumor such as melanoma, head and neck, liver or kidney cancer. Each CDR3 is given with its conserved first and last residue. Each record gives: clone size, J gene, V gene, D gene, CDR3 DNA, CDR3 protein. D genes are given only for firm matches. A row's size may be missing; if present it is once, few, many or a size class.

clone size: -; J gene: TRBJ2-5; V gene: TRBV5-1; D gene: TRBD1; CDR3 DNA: TGCGCCAGCAGCCTTGGGACAGCCCAAGAGACCCAGTACTTC; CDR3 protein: CASSLGTAQETQYF
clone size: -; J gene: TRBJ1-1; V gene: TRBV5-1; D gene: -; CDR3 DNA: TGCGCCAGCAGTCAATTGGGCGGCAGGGGCACTGAAGCTTTCTTT; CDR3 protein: CASSQLGGRGTEAFF
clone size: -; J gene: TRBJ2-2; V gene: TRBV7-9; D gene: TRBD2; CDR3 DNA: TGTGCCAGCAGCTTACCTAGCGGGGTTGGCACCGGGGAGCTGTTTTTT; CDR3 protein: CASSLPSGVGTGELFF
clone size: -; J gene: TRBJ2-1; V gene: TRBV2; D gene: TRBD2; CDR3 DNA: TGTGCCAGCAACATACTAGCGCTCTACAATGAGCAGTTCTTC; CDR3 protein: CASNILALYNEQFF
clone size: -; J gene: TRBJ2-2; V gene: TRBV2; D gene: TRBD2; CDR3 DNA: TGTGCCAGCAGTGAGGGCGGGGGGGCCCCGACCGGGGAGCTGTTTTTT; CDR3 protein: CASSEGGGAPTGELFF
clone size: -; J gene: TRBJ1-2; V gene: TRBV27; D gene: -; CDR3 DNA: TGTGCCAGCAGTCCCCTGGGCCAGGGTGTCTATGGCTACACCTTC; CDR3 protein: CASSPLGQGVYGYTF
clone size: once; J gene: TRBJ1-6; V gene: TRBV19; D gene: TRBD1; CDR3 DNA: TGTGCCAGTAGTCTCTGGGACAGGGATAATTCACCCCTCCATTTT; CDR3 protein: CASSLWDRDNSPLHF
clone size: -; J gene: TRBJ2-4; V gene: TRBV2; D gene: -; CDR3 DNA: TGTGCCAGCCTCCGGGCCACTCGGGACATTCAGTACTTC; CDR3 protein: CASLRATRDIQYF
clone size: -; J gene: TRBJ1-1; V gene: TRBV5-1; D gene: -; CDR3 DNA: TGCGCCAGCAGCACGGACAGCCGGTTAAGGTTCGAAGCTTTCTTT; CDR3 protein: CASSTDSRLRFEAFF
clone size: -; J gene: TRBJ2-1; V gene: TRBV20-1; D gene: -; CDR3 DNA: TGCAGTGCAACTGGGGCCCGAATACCGTTCTTC; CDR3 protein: CSATGARIPFF
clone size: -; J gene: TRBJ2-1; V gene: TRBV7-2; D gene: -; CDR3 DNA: TGTGCCAGCAGCTTAGCGAACCAAAGGGGAGAGCAGTTCTTC; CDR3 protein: CASSLANQRGEQFF
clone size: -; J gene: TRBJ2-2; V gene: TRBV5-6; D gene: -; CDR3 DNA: TGTGCCAGCAGCCCCTCGAACACCGGGGAGCTGTTTTTT; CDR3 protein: CASSPSNTGELFF
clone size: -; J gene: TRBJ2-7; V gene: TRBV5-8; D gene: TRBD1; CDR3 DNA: TGTGCCAGCAGCAGGACAGGGGCGTACGAGCAGTACTTC; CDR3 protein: CASSRTGAYEQYF
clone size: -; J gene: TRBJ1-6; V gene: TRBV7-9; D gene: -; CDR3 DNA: TGTGCCAGCAGCCCTAGCGGGACTAGGGGTTCACCCCTCCACTTT; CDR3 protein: CASSPSGTRGSPLHF
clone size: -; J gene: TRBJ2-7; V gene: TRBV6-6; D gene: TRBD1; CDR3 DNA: TGTGCCAGCACTTCTGCCGGGACAGGGCGTTACGAGCAGTACTTC; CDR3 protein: CASTSAGTGRYEQYF
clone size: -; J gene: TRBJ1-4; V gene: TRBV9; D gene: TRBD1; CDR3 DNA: TGTGCCGGCAGCTTTGGACAGGGCTCTAATGAAAAACTGTTTTTT; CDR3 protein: CAGSFGQGSNEKLFF
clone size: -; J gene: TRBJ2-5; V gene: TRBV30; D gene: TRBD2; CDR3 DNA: TGTGCCTGGGGGGGAAGCGGGATAAAAAAGACCCAGTACTTC; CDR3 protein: CAWGGSGIKKTQYF
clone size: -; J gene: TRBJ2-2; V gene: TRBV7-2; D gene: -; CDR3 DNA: TGTGCCAGCAGCTTAGGACAGTCCGGAACCGGGGAGCTGTTTTTT; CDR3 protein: CASSLGQSGTGELFF
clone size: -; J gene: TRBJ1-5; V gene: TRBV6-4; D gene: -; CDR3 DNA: TGTGCCAGCAGTCAGGAGTCCGGGCAGCCCCAGCATTTT; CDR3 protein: CASSQESGQPQHF
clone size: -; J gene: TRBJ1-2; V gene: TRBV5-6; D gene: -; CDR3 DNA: TGTGCCAGCAGCTTGGAGGGCAGGGTGCGTGGTGGCTACACCTTC; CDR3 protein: CASSLEGRVRGGYTF
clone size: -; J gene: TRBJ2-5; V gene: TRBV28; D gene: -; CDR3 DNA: TGTGCCACAACAGGGAACCAAGAGACCCAGTACTTC; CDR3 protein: CATTGNQETQYF
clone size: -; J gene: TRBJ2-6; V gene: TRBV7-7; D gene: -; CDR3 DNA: TGTGCTAGCAGCACCGGGACACCCGGCTCTGGGGCCAACGTCCTGACTTTC; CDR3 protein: CASSTGTPGSGANVLTF
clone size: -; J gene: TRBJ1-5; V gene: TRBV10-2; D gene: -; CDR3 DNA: TGCGCCAGCAGTGGTATGGGACGGATTAATCAGCCCCAGCATTTT; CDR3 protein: CASSGMGRINQPQHF
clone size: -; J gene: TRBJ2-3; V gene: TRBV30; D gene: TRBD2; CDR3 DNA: TGTGCCTGGAGTGTAGCGGGGGGGATCACAGATACGCAGTATTTT; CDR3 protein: CAWSVAGGITDTQYF
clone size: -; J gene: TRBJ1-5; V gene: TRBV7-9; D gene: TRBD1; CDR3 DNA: TGTGCCAGCAGGAGGACAGGGGTTAATCAGCCCCAGCATTTT; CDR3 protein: CASRRTGVNQPQHF
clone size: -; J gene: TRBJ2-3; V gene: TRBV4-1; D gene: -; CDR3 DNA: TGCGCCAGCAGCCGGGGGGAACCAGATACGCAGTATTTT; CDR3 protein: CASSRGEPDTQYF
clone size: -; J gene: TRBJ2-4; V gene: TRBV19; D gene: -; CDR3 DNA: TGTGCCAGTAGTATGGTACAGGGAGGAAACATTCAGTACTTC; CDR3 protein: CASSMVQGGNIQYF